This T cell receptor beta chain was sequenced for a study of blood T cell repertoires in COVID-19. With 2 bases removed from V and 1 base from J, the gap between germline ends came to 6 bases. This CDR3 is built from 13 residues. CDR1 and CDR2 from the germline V gene are SNHLY and FYNNEI. Measured with immunoSEQ multiplex PCR; TCRdb has only the in-frame clones, and not every one. The sample has fewer than 300,000 clones, about three quarters seen once. Sequences were obtained from peripheral blood. The receptor was derived from a woman of 80 years or more with acute or convalescent COVID-19. This chain uses TRBV2 with TRBJ2-7, with D possibly matching TRBD1 (5 bases). This CDR3 reads CASSEQGSYEQYF. As DNA, the CDR3 is TGTGCCAGCAGTGAACAGGGTTCCTACGAGCAGTACTTC.